The 29 T cell receptor beta chains in this list originate from one sample, sequenced in a study of response to subunit inactivated influenza vaccine. TCRdb re-called the RT-PCR reads with MiXCR, one entry per CDR3 protein. The data hold about 190,000 distinct CDR3 sequences, with around 14% observed a single time. The material sequenced was CD8+ T cells sorted from PBMCs, taken more than 4 days after vaccination. The receptors shown here come from a man between 50 and 59 years old who received an inactivated influenza vaccine.

Remarks on this clonotype: A read error is possible here, since a much larger clone lies one base away. The V call is TRBV6-1, the J call TRBJ1-5; tentative D call: TRBD1 (5 bases). The germline gives CDR1 MNHNS, CDR2 SASEGT. The CDR3 contains 13 residues. CDR3 in DNA: TGTGCCAGCAGTGACAGGGCTAATCATCCCCAGCATTTT. Residues: CASSDRANHPQHF.

This clonotype has more than one count but fewer than ten. The V and J genes are TRBV6-1 and TRBJ2-3; D ambiguous. The CDR3 has 14 amino acids. Trimming shortened V by 2 bases and J by 4 bases, and 10 bases separated the two germline ends. Germline CDR1 MNHNS, CDR2 SASEGT. CDR3 DNA sequence: TGTGCCAGCAGTGAACATCCCGGGCCAGATACGCAGTATTTT. Its translation is CASSEHPGPDTQYF.

The chain carries TRBV30 and TRBJ2-7; 7 bases match TRBD1. The V segment lost 1 base and the J segment 6 bases; nucleotides outside the gene matches: 15. The CDR3 spans 16 residues. Germline V gene lookup returns CDR1 GTSNPN and CDR2 SVGIG (reference sequence). The CDR3 loop is CAWSEFLGQRAREQYF. CDR3 coding DNA: TGTGCCTGGAGTGAGTTTTTGGGACAGAGGGCCCGCGAGCAGTACTTC.

This sequence joins TRBV20-1 and TRBJ1-1; no reliable D call. Deletions cut 0 bases from V and 5 bases from J, with 10 bases between. Germline V lookup: CDR1 DFQATT, CDR2 SNEGSKA (reference sequence). This CDR3 comprises 13 residues. The CDR3 here is CSARDFGDTEAFF. CDR3 bases: TGCAGTGCTAGAGATTTCGGCGATACTGAAGCTTTCTTT.

The chain recombines TRBV7-8 with TRBJ1-1, with unresolved D. The CDR3 has 13 amino acids. CDR1 SGHVS and CDR2 FQNEAQ come from the germline V gene. V dropped 0 bases and J dropped 1 base, with 3 bases sitting between them. The CDR3 is CASSLAPNTEAFF. The CDR3 DNA sequence: TGTGCCAGCAGCTTAGCACCGAACACTGAAGCTTTCTTT. The variable domain in full, completed from reference TRBV7-8 and TRBJ1-1, reads GAGVSQSPRYKVAKRGQDVALRCDPISGHVSLFWYQQALGQGPEFLTYFQNEAQLDKSGLPSDRFFAERPEGSVSTLKIQRTQQEDSAVYLCASSLAPNTEAFFGQGTRLTVV.

This clonotype has just a few counts. This sequence joins TRBV20-1 and TRBJ2-1; TRBD2 matches at 8 bases. V gave up 4 bases and J gave up 4 bases; unmatched junction bases: 6. Germline V gene lookup returns CDR1 DFQATT and CDR2 SNEGSKA (reference sequence). This CDR3 region has 14 residues. Here the CDR3 reads CSATSGRSYNEQFF. DNA for the CDR3: TGCAGTGCTACCAGCGGGAGAAGTTACAATGAGCAGTTCTTC.

The chain combines TRBV20-1 with TRBJ2-1; D is possibly TRBD2 (5 bases). The CDR3 extends over 16 amino acids. Germline V gene sequence: CDR1 DFQATT, CDR2 SNEGSKA (reference sequence). V lost 6 bases and J 0 bases, leaving 18 bases between the germline ends. The CDR3 loop is CSARNSRVHSYNEQFF. In nucleotides, the CDR3 is TGCAGTGCAAGAAACTCGCGGGTCCACTCCTACAATGAGCAGTTCTTC.

This clonotype came up once. A junction end diverges from the germline sequence, so it may reflect a read error. This chain links TRBV7-9 with TRBJ2-3; D not certain. The germline gives CDR1 SEHNR, CDR2 FQNEAQ (reference sequence). This CDR3 has 13 amino acids. The CDR3: CASSLNPRLQTLF. The CDR3 DNA is TGTGCCAGCAGCTTAAATCCCCGACTGCAGACCCTTTTT.

This clonotype came up a few times. The V call is TRBV6-2 or TRBV6-3, the J call TRBJ2-7; D is uncertain. Germline CDR1 and CDR2: MNHEY and SVGEGT. The CDR3 consists of 12 residues. The V end lost 5 bases, the J end lost 2 bases, and 7 bases lay between the germline ends. The CDR3 nucleotides are TGTGCCAGCAGTATAGATACCTACGAGCAGTACTTC. Amino acids: CASSIDTYEQYF.

This clonotype was found many times. The chain carries TRBV20-1 and TRBJ1-5; TRBD1 aligns across 7 bases. This CDR3 is built from 17 residues. In germline, CDR1 is DFQATT, CDR2 SNEGSKA (reference sequence). The junction had 10 bases not matched to a gene; V was cut back by 2 bases and J by 0 bases. The CDR3, as DNA: TGCAGTGCTAGATCCCGGACAGGAGTCTATAGCAATCAGCCCCAGCATTTT. It encodes CSARSRTGVYSNQPQHF.

The table lists this clonotype with a few counts. J is TRBJ1-2 and V is TRBV7-9, with 10 bases lining up with TRBD1. This CDR3 has 14 amino acids. CDR1 and CDR2 from the germline V gene are SEHNR and FQNEAQ (reference sequence). J was trimmed by 7 bases and V by 3 bases; bases with no gene match: 5. The CDR3 is CASSFPGQGGGYTF. Written as DNA, the CDR3 is TGTGCCAGCAGCTTCCCCGGACAGGGGGGTGGCTACACCTTC.

This chain uses TRBV12-3 or TRBV12-4 with TRBJ2-1; TRBD1 agrees at 10 bases. The trim removed 4 bases at V and 6 bases at J, leaving 9 bases unmatched. The CDR3 is 16 amino acids. CDR3 loop: CASSSLRDRGSNEQFF. The CDR3 DNA follows: TGTGCCAGCAGTTCGCTCCGGGACAGGGGAAGCAATGAGCAGTTCTTC.

This clonotype showed up just a few times. The chain couples TRBV11-2 to TRBJ2-7; 8 bases map to TRBD1. V dropped 0 bases and J dropped 4; count of bases not matched to a gene: 8. Per the germline V gene, CDR1 is SGHAT and CDR2 is FQNNGV. This CDR3 has 16 amino acids. The CDR3 DNA reads as TGTGCCAGCAGCTTAGAGTGGACAGGGTTAGAGTACGAGCAGTACTTC. Its protein product is CASSLEWTGLEYEQYF.

This clonotype was found a few times. The chain recombines TRBV2 with TRBJ2-7, with TRBD1 identical over 7 bases. J gave up 1 base and V 4 bases, and 7 bases lay outside the gene matches. CDR3 size: 15 residues. CDR1 and CDR2 from the germline V gene are SNHLY and FYNNEI. This chain's CDR3 is CASSAPGTESYEQYF. The CDR3, as DNA: TGTGCCAGCAGTGCGCCCGGGACAGAGTCCTACGAGCAGTACTTC.

CDR3 in DNA: TGTGCCACCAGCAGAGTGCTAGCCTACGAGCAGTACTTC. It specifies CATSRVLAYEQYF. The chain is built from TRBV15 and TRBJ2-7; D gene uncertain. Trimming left V 1 base short and J 2 bases short, with 6 bases between. This CDR3 has 13 residues. Germline assignment: CDR1 LNHNV and CDR2 YYDKDF (reference sequence). The full variable domain, its missing parts supplied by reference TRBV15 and TRBJ2-7, is DAMVIQNPRYQVTQFGKPVTLSCSQTLNHNVMYWYQQKSSQAPKLLFHYYDKDFNNEADTPDNFQSRRPNTSFCFLDIRSPGLGDTAMYLCATSRVLAYEQYFGPGTRLTVT.

This clonotype was counted a few times. The chain uses TRBV5-1 and TRBJ2-5, with D perhaps being TRBD1 or TRBD2 (5 bases each). This CDR3 region has 14 residues. Trimming took off 0 bases at V and 5 bases at J, with 11 bases between the two ends. Germline V gene lookup returns CDR1 SGHRS and CDR2 YFSETQ. CDR3 nucleotides: TGCGCCAGCAGCTTGGCCGGGGCCAGGGAGACCCAGTACTTC. Its protein product is CASSLAGARETQYF.

The CDR3 nucleotides read TGTGCCAGCAGTTATACCGCCGGGACTCCTCCTTACAATGAGCAGTTCTTC. Amino acids: CASSYTAGTPPYNEQFF. The chain has TRBV27 and TRBJ2-1, with a tentative D call TRBD2 (6 bases). Germline V gene sequence: CDR1 MNHEY, CDR2 SMNVEV (reference sequence). This CDR3 is built from 17 residues. With 4 bases removed from V and 4 bases from J, the gap between germline ends came to 20 bases.

The rearrangement links TRBV11-2 to TRBJ2-2, with D uncertain. Germline values: CDR1 SGHAT, CDR2 FQNNGV. The CDR3 has 16 residues. The V gene lost 0 bases and the J gene lost 1 base, with 9 bases spanning the gap. CDR3 protein: CASSLDPPGNTGELFF. In nucleotides, the CDR3 is TGTGCCAGCAGCTTAGATCCCCCGGGGAACACCGGGGAGCTGTTTTTT.

This chain connects TRBV27 to TRBJ1-5; D not certain. This CDR3 is 16 amino acids long. Trimming left V 0 bases short and J 0 bases short, with 9 bases between. From germline, CDR1 is MNHEY and CDR2 SMNVEV (reference sequence). CDR3 loop: CASSLSAVPSNQPQHF. The CDR3 bases are TGTGCCAGCAGTTTATCTGCGGTTCCTAGCAATCAGCCCCAGCATTTT.

This chain uses TRBV6-1 with TRBJ2-2; 7 nucleotides agree with TRBD2. The CDR3 sequence is 15 residues long. CDR1 is MNHNS and CDR2 is SASEGT in the germline V gene. The V and J ends lost 7 bases and 8 bases, in that order; junction bases with no gene match: 13. The DNA for the CDR3 is TGTGCCAGCACGTGGGCGCGGGAGTCCGTAGGGGAGCTGTTTTTT. Protein: CASTWARESVGELFF.

For this clonotype: A read error is possible here, since a much larger clone lies one base away. V is TRBV12-3 or TRBV12-4 and J is TRBJ2-3; D unresolved. The CDR3 is 16 amino acids. Trimming took 5 bases from V and 3 from J, leaving 18 bases between them. In nucleotides, the CDR3 is TGTGCCAGCAGTCGCCGCCGGCAAGGAAGGACAGATACGCAGTATTTT. Its translation: CASSRRRQGRTDTQYF.

This clonotype was counted a few times. This chain connects TRBV4-3 to TRBJ1-1, with D unresolved. Germline CDR1 is LGHNA and CDR2 is YSLEER. Trimming pared 1 base from V and 4 bases from J, leaving 7 bases between. The CDR3 runs to 13 residues. CDR3 nucleotide sequence: TGCGCCAGCAGCCAAGGACTGAGCACTGAAGCTTTCTTT. Translated: CASSQGLSTEAFF.

The rearrangement links TRBV20-1 to TRBJ2-7; D is ambiguous. The CDR3 extends over 13 amino acids. Germline V gives CDR1 DFQATT, CDR2 SNEGSKA (reference sequence). The germline V and J ends were trimmed by 0 bases and 1 base, with 7 bases remaining between them. The CDR3 reads CSARDIESYEQYF. In DNA form, the CDR3 reads TGCAGTGCTAGAGATATCGAATCCTACGAGCAGTACTTC.

This clonotype was observed many times. This chain uses TRBV29-1 with TRBJ2-5; D is possibly TRBD1 (5 bases). V was pared by 0 bases and J by 2 bases, with 10 bases between. This CDR3 contains 14 residues. From germline, CDR1 is SQVTM and CDR2 ANQGSEA. CDR3 nucleotide sequence: TGCAGCGTTGAAGAAACAGGCACACAAGAGACCCAGTACTTC. It specifies CSVEETGTQETQYF.

The sample holds many counts of this clonotype. The chain is built from TRBV4-3 and TRBJ1-6, with D uncertain. V lost 1 base and J 8 bases, leaving 6 bases between the germline ends. Germline CDR1 is LGHNA and CDR2 is YSLEER. CDR3 length: 13 residues. The CDR3 DNA reads as TGCGCCAGCAGCCAAGGGTCGGATTCACCCCTCCACTTT. Its protein is CASSQGSDSPLHF.

This sequence joins TRBV6-2 or TRBV6-3 and TRBJ2-7, with D possibly matching TRBD1 (7 bases). V lost 2 bases and J lost 0, with 11 bases in between. There are 15 residues in the CDR3. Germline CDR1 reads MNHEY; CDR2 reads SVGEGT. The CDR3 sequence is CASSYGGGTSYEQYF. CDR3 coding DNA: TGTGCCAGCAGTTACGGAGGGGGCACCTCCTACGAGCAGTACTTC.

This clonotype rates as hyperexpanded. This sequence joins TRBV12-3 or TRBV12-4 and TRBJ2-7; D call uncertain. Trimming removed 6 bases from V and 4 bases from J, with 10 bases in between. This CDR3 contains 12 residues. The CDR3 sequence: CASSSQIYEQYF. The CDR3 DNA is TGTGCCAGCAGCTCACAGATATACGAGCAGTACTTC.

About this clonotype: The CDR3 carries no conserved terminal phenylalanine or tryptophan, so it likely arises from a read error. The gene calls are TRBV29-1 and TRBJ2-7, with D possibly being TRBD1 (6 bases). Trimming stripped 6 bases from V and 3 bases from J, with 9 bases between. Germline CDR1 SQVTM, CDR2 ANQGSEA. The CDR3 covers 11 residues. Here the CDR3 reads CSVGQRYEQYL. The CDR3 DNA reads as TGCAGCGTCGGACAGCGCTACGAGCAGTACCTC.

This clonotype was found many times. The rearrangement links TRBV24-1 to TRBJ2-1; no firm D call. Deletions cut 3 bases from V and 2 bases from J, with 10 bases between. CDR3 size: 15 residues. The germline CDR1 and CDR2 sequences are KGHDR and SFDVKD. The chain's CDR3 is CATSDPARTYNEQFF. The CDR3 DNA is TGTGCCACCAGTGATCCGGCGCGGACCTACAATGAGCAGTTCTTC.